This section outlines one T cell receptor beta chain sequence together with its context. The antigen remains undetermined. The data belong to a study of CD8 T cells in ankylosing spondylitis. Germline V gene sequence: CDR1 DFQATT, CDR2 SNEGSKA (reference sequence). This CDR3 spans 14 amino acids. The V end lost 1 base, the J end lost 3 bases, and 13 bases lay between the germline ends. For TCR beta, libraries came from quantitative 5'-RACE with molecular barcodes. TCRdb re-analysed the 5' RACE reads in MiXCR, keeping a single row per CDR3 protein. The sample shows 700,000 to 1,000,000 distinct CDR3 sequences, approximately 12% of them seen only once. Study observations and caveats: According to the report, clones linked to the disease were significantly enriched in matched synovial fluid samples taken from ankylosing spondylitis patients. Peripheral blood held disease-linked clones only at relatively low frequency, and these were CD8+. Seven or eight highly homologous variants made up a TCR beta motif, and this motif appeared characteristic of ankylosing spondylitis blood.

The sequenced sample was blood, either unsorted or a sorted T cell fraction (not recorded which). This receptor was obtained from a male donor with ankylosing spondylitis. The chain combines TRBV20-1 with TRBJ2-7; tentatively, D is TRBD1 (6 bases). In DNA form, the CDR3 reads TGCAGTGCTAGAGGTGGGGGACAACACTACGAGCAGTACTTC. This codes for CSARGGGQHYEQYF.